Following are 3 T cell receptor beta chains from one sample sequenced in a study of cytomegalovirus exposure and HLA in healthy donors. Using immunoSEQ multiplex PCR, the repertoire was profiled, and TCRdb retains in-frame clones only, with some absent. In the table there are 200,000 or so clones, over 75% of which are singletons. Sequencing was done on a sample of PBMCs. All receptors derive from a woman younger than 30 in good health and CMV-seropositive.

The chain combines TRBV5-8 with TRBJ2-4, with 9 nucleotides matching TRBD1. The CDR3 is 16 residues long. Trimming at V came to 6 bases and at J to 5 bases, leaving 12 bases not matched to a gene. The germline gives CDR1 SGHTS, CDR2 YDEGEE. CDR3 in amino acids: CASIETRQGDQNIQYF. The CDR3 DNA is TGTGCCAGCATCGAAACGAGACAGGGGGACCAAAACATTCAGTACTTC. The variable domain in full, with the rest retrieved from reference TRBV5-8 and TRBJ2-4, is EAGVTQSPTHLIKTRGQQATLRCSPISGHTSVYWYQQALGLGLQFLLWYDEGEERNRGNFPPRFSGRQFPNYSSELNVNALELEDSALYLCASIETRQGDQNIQYFGAGTRLSVL.

The CDR3 loop is CASSPAMTSIPNEQFF. DNA for the CDR3: TGCGCCAGCAGCCCCGCCATGACTAGTATTCCCAATGAGCAGTTCTTC. The rearrangement links TRBV5-1 to TRBJ2-1; D possibly corresponds to TRBD2 (6 bases). The CDR3 contains 16 residues. V lost 4 bases to trimming and J lost 6 bases, with 20 bases between them. Germline assignment: CDR1 SGHRS and CDR2 YFSETQ. Supplemented by reference TRBV5-1 and TRBJ2-1, the full variable domain reads KAGVTQTPRYLIKTRGQQVTLSCSPISGHRSVSWYQQTPGQGLQFLFEYFSETQRNKGNFPGRFSGRQFSNSRSEMNVSTLELGDSALYLCASSPAMTSIPNEQFFGPGTRLTVL.

The CDR3, as DNA: TGTGCCAGCAGCCAAGGGGTCAGGGGTTACGAGCAGTACTTC. This translates into CASSQGVRGYEQYF. The rearrangement joins TRBV14 to TRBJ2-7; tentatively, D is TRBD1 (6 bases). This CDR3 comprises 14 residues. CDR1 and CDR2 (germline): SGHDN, FVKESK. Trimming took 1 base from V and 4 from J, leaving 11 bases between them. The variable domain in full, with the rest retrieved from reference TRBV14 and TRBJ2-7, is EAGVTQFPSHSVIEKGQTVTLRCDPISGHDNLYWYRRVMGKEIKFLLHFVKESKQDESGMPNNRFLAERTGGTYSTLKVQPAELEDSGVYFCASSQGVRGYEQYFGPGTRLTVT.